A single sample is the source of the 3 T cell receptor beta chains below, sequenced in a study of CD4 T cells in relation to SARS-CoV-2 and coronaviruses. The method was immunoSEQ multiplex PCR; TCRdb's version includes in-frame clones alone and lacks a portion of them. This repertoire shows approximately 60,000 clones, about 92% found once; its top ten account for about 0.4%. Specimen: naive CD4+ T cells from PBMCs. The subset was: naive CD4+ T cells isolated by negative enrichment. These receptors all stem from an adult with COVID-19.

V and J are TRBV30 and TRBJ1-6; 10 nucleotides match TRBD1. The CDR3 is 17 residues long. Germline loops: CDR1 GTSNPN, CDR2 SVGIG (reference sequence). V gave up 2 bases and J gave up 5 bases; unmatched junction bases: 9. The CDR3 DNA reads as TGTGCCTGGAGTAGCCGACAGGGGGCTTGGAATAATTCACCCCTCCACTTT. It yields the protein CAWSSRQGAWNNSPLHF.

J is TRBJ1-1 and V is TRBV5-6, with D unclear. Germline loops: CDR1 SGHDT, CDR2 YYEEEE. The germline V and J ends were trimmed by 4 bases and 10 bases, with 11 bases remaining between them. CDR3 length equals 11 residues. The DNA of the CDR3 is TGTGCCAGCAGCACGGGGTATGGAGCTTTCTTT. Translation gives CASSTGYGAFF.

This chain connects TRBV7-3 to TRBJ2-2, with TRBD2 as a possible D gene (5 bases). Germline CDR1 reads SGHTA; CDR2 reads FQGTGA. This CDR3 region has 15 residues. The V end lost 0 bases, the J end lost 7 bases, and 12 bases lay between the germline ends. The DNA of the CDR3 is TGTGCCAGCAGCTTAACGGGAGAAAGAGGCGGGGAGCTGTTTTTT. Protein product: CASSLTGERGGELFF.